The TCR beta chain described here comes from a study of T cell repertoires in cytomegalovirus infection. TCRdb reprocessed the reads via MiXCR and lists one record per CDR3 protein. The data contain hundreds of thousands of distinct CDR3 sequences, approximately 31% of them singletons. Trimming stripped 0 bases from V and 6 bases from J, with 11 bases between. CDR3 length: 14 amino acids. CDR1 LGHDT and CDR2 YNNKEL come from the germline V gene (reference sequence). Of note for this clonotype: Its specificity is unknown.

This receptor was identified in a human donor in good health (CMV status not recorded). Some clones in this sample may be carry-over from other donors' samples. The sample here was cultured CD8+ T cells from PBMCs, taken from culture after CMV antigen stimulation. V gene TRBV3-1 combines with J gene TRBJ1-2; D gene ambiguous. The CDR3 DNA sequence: TGTGCCAGCAGCCAAGAATTCCCTATCAATGGCTACACCTTC. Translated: CASSQEFPINGYTF. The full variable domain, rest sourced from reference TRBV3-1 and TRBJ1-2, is DTAVSQTPKYLVTQMGNDKSIKCEQNLGHDTMYWYKQDSKKFLKIMFSYNNKELIINETVPNRFSPKSPDKAHLNLHINSLELGDSAVYFCASSQEFPINGYTFGSGTRLTVV.